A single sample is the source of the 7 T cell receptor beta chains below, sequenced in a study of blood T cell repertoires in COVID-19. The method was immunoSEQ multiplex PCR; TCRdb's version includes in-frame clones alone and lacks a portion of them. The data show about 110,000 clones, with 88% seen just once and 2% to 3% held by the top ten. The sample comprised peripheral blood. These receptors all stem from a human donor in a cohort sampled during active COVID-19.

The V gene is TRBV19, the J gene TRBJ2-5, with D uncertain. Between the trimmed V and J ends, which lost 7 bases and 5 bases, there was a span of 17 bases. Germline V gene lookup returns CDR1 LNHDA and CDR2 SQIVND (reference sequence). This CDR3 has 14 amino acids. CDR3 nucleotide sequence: TGTGCCAGTACACGGCGACACCCCGCGGAGACCCAGTACTTC. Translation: CASTRRHPAETQYF.

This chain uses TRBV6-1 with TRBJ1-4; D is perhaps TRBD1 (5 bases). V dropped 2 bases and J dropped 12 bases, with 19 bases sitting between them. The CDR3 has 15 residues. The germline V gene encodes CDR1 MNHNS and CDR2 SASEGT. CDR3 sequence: CASSERGGVMRELFF. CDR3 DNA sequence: TGTGCCAGCAGTGAACGTGGGGGGGTGATGAGGGAACTGTTTTTT.

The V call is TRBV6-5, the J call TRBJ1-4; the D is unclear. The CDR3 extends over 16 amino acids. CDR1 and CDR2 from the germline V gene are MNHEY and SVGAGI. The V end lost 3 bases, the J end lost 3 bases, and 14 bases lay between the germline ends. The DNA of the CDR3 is TGTGCCAGCAGTTATAACCCTGGAGGAGCTAATGAAAAACTGTTTTTT. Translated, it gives CASSYNPGGANEKLFF.

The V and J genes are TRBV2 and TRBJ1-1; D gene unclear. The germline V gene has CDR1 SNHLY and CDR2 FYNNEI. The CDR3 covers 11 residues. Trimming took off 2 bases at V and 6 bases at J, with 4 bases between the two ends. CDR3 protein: CASSEPSEAFF. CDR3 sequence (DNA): TGTGCCAGCAGTGAACCATCTGAAGCTTTCTTT.

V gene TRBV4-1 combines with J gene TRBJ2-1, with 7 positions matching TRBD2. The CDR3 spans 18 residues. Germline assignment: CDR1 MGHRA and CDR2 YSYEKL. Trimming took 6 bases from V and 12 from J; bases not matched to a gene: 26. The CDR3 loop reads CASSPRGTGEGEPGRQFF. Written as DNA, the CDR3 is TGCGCCAGCAGTCCCCGAGGGACGGGGGAGGGAGAGCCAGGTAGGCAGTTCTTC.

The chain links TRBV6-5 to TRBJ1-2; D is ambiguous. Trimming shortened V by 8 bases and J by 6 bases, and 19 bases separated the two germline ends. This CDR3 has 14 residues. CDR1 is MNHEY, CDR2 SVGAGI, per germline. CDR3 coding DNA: TGTGCCAGCGTCGGGGTCTCTCCTGAGGATGGCTACACCTTC. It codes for CASVGVSPEDGYTF.

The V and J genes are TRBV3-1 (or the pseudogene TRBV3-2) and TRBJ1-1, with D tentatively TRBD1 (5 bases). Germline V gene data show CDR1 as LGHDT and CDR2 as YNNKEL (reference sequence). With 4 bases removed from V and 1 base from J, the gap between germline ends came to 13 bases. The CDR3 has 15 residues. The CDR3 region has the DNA TGTGCCAGCAGCCGCCTCAGGGATTGGAACACTGAAGCTTTCTTT. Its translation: CASSRLRDWNTEAFF.